This T cell receptor beta chain comes out of a study of T cells in Graves' hyperthyroidism and ophthalmopathy. This clonotype was picked up many times. TCR beta CDR3 sequences were amplified from RNA transcripts. First-round RT-PCR of the TCR CDR3 relied on the HTBI primer set. MiXCR was run by TCRdb on the multiplex PCR reads, yielding one entry per CDR3 protein. The repertoire consists of over 450,000 distinct CDR3 sequences, with 17% occurring once and the leading ten covering under 20%. J lost 5 bases, V lost 3 bases, and 6 bases had no gene match. CDR1 and CDR2 (germline): SGHRS, YFSETQ. The CDR3 contains 15 residues.

The chain combines TRBV5-1 with TRBJ2-7; 12 bases are shared with TRBD2. Sequencing input: blood. This receptor was identified in a young woman with Graves' ophthalmopathy. CDR3 amino acids: CASSSGLAGSNEQYF. The CDR3 region has the DNA TGCGCCAGCAGCTCCGGACTAGCGGGATCAAACGAGCAGTACTTC.